This TCR beta chain was sequenced during a study of shared clonotypes between healthy human individuals. The study, taken as a whole, reports: Only blood was sampled; tissue repertoires likely differ. The authors expected sequencing depth to affect clonotype sharing among donors.

Germline V lookup: CDR1 SEHNR, CDR2 FQNEAQ (reference sequence). Trimming stripped 1 base from V and 6 bases from J, with 6 bases between. This CDR3 has 12 residues. As for this clone: Its target is unknown.

Profiling relied on immunoSEQ multiplex PCR, and the TCRdb table lists in-frame clones only, not all of them. Here the sample spans 500,000 to 650,000 clones, 70% to 80% being singletons. The rearrangement joins TRBV7-9 to TRBJ1-1, with D unclear. Sample: PBMCs. The source is a woman between 40 and 55 years old in good health. Some clones in this sample may be carry-over from other donors' samples. The CDR3 sequence is CASSLGQAEAFF. As DNA, the CDR3 is TGTGCCAGCAGCTTAGGCCAGGCTGAAGCTTTCTTT.